This T cell receptor (beta chain) derives from a study of cytomegalovirus exposure and HLA in healthy donors. This clone has more than one count but fewer than ten. This CDR3 contains 15 residues. The V end lost 2 bases, the J end lost 2 bases, and 9 bases lay between the germline ends. The germline gives CDR1 MNHNS, CDR2 SASEGT. In the PCR, 60 Vbeta and 13 Jbeta primers were used. TCRdb keeps only in-frame clones here, not all; method: immunoSEQ multiplex PCR. The table records 35,000 to 50,000 clones, approximately 75% of them present only once. The rearrangement uses TRBV6-1 and TRBJ2-2; D is undetermined. The origin of this receptor is a man in his forties in good health and CMV-seronegative. Sequencing input: PBMCs. CDR3 residues: CASSELAVNTGELFF. DNA of the CDR3: TGTGCCAGCAGTGAATTGGCAGTAAACACCGGGGAGCTGTTTTTT.